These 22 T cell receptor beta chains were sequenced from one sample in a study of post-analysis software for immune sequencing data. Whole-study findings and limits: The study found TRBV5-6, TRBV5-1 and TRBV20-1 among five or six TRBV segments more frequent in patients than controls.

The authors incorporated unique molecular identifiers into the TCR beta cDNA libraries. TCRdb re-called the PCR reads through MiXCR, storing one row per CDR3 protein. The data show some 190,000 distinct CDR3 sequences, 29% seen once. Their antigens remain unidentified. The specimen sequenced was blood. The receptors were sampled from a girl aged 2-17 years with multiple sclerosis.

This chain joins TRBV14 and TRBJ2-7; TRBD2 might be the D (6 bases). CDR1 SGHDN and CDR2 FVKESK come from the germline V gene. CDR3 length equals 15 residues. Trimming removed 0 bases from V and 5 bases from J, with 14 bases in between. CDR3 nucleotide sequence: TGTGCCAGCAGCCAAGAGGCCCTAGCGAGCAACGAGCAGTACTTC. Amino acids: CASSQEALASNEQYF. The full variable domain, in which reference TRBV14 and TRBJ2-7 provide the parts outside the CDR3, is EAGVTQFPSHSVIEKGQTVTLRCDPISGHDNLYWYRRVMGKEIKFLLHFVKESKQDESGMPNNRFLAERTGGTYSTLKVQPAELEDSGVYFCASSQEALASNEQYFGPGTRLTVT.

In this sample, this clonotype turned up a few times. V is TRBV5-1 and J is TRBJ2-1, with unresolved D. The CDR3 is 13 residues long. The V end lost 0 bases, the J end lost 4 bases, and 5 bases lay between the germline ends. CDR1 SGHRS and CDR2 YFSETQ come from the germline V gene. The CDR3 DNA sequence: TGCGCCAGCAGCTTGGCTCCTTACAATGAGCAGTTCTTC. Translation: CASSLAPYNEQFF.

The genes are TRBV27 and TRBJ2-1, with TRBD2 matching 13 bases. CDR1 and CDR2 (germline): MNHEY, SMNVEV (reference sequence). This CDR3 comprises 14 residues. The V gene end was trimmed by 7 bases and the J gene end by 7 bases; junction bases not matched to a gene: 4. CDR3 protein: CASIGTSGTNEQFF. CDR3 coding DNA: TGTGCCAGCATCGGGACTAGCGGGACGAATGAGCAGTTCTTC.

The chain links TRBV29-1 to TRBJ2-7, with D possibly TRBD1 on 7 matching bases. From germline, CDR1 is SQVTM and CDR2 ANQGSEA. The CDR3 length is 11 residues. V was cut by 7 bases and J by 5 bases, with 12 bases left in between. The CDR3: CSAGGTDEQYF. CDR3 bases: TGCAGCGCCGGAGGGACAGACGAGCAGTACTTC.

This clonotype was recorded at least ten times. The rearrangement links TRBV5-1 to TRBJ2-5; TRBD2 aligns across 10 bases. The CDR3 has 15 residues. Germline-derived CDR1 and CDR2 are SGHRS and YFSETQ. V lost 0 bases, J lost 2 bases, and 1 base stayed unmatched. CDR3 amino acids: CASSLELAGQETQYF. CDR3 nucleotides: TGCGCCAGCAGCTTGGAACTAGCGGGGCAAGAGACCCAGTACTTC.

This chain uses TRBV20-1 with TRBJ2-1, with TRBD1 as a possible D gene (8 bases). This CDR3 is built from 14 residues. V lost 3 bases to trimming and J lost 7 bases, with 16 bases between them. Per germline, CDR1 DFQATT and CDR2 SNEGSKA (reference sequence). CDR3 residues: CSASKQGGRNEQFF. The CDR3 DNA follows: TGCAGTGCTAGTAAACAGGGGGGGAGGAATGAGCAGTTCTTC.

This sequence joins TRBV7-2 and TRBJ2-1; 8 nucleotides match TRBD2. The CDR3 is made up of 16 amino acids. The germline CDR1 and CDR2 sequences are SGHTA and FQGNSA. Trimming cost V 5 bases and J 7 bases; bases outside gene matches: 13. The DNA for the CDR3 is TGTGCCAGCAGCCTCGTTGGCGGGAGCGGGAGAAATGAGCAGTTCTTC. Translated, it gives CASSLVGGSGRNEQFF.

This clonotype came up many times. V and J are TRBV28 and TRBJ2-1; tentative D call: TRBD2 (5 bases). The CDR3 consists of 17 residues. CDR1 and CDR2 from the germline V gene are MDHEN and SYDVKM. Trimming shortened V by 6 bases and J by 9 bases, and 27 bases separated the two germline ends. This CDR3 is CASSPSGRVPTIFEQFF. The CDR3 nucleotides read TGTGCCAGCAGCCCCAGCGGCCGAGTGCCTACAATCTTTGAGCAGTTCTTC.

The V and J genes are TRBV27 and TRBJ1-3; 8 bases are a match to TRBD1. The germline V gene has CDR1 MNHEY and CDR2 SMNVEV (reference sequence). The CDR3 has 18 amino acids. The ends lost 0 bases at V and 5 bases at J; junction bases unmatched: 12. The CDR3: CASSLSFGQGRSRNTIYF. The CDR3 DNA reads TGTGCCAGCAGTTTATCATTCGGACAGGGAAGGAGTAGAAACACCATATATTTT.

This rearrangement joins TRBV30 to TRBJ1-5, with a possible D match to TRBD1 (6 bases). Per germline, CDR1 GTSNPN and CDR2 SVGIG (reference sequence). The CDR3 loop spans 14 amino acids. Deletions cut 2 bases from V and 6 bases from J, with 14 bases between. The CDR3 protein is CAWSSDRLGQPQHF. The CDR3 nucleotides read TGTGCCTGGAGTTCGGACAGATTAGGTCAGCCCCAGCATTTT.

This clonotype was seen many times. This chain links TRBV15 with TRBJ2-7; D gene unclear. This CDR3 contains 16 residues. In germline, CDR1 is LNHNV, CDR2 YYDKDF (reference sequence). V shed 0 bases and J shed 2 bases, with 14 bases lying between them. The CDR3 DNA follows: TGTGCCACCAGCAGAGAGCGTTCCCAAATTCCCTACGAGCAGTACTTC. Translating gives CATSRERSQIPYEQYF.

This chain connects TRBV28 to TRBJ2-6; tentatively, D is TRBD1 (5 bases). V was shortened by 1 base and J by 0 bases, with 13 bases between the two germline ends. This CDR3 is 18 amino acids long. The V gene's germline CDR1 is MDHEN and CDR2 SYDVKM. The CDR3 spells CASSLSFKGISGANVLTF. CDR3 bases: TGTGCCAGCAGTTTATCTTTCAAGGGGATCTCTGGGGCCAACGTCCTGACTTTC.

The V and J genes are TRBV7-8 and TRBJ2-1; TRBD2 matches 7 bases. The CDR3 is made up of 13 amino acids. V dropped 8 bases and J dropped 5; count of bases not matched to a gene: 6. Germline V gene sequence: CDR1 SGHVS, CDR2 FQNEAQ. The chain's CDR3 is CASGAGSNNEQFF. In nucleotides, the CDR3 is TGTGCCAGCGGAGCGGGGTCAAACAATGAGCAGTTCTTC.

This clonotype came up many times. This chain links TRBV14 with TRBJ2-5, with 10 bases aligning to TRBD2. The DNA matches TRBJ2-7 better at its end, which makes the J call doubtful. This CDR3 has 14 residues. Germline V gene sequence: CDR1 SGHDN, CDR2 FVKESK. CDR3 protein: CASSPLAGFHEQYF. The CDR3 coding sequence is TGTGCCAGCAGCCCACTAGCGGGGTTCCACGAGCAGTACTTC.

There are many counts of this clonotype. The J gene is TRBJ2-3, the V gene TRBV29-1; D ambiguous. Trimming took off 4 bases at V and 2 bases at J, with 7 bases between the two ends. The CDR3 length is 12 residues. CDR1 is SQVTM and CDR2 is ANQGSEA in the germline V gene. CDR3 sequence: CSVGAATDTQYF. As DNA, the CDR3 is TGCAGCGTTGGGGCGGCCACAGATACGCAGTATTTT.

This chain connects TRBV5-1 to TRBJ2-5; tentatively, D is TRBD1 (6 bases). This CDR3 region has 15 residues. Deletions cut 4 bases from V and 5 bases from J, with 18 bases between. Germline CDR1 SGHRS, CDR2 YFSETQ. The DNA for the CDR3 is TGCGCCAGCAGCGCCTCACTGGGGGCACGGGAGACCCAGTACTTC. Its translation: CASSASLGARETQYF.

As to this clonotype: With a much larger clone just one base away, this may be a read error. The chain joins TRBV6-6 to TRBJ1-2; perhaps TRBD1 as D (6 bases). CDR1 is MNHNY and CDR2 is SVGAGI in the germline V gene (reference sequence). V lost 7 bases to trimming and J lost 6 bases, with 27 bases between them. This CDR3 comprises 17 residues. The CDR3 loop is CASNSLGTGSYLDGYTF. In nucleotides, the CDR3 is TGTGCCAGCAACTCCCTTGGAACAGGGAGTTATTTGGATGGCTACACCTTC.

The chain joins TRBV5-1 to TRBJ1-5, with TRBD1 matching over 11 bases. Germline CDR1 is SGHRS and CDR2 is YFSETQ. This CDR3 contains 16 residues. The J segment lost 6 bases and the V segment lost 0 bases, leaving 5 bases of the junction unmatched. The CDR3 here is CASSLEGQGGFQPQHF. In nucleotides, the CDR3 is TGCGCCAGCAGCTTGGAGGGACAGGGGGGCTTTCAGCCCCAGCATTTT.

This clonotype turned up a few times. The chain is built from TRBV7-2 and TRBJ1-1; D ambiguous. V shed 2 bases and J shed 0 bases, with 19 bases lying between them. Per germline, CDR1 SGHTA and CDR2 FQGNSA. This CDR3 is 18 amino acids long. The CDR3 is CASSLLSGRVFVNTEAFF. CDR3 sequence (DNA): TGTGCCAGCAGCTTACTTTCAGGTCGGGTTTTCGTGAACACTGAAGCTTTCTTT.

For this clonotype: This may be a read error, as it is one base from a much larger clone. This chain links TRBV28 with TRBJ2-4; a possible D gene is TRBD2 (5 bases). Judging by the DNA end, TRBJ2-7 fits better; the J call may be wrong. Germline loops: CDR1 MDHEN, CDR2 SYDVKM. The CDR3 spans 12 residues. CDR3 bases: TGTGCCGTCTCCGCCGGGACCTACGAGCAGTACTTC. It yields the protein CAVSAGTYEQYF.

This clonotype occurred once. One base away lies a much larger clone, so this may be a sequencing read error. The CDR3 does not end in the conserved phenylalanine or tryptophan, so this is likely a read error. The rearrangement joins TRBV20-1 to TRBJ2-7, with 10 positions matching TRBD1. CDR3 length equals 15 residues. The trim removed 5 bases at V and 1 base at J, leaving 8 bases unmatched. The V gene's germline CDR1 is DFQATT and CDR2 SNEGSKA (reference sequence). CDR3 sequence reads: CSAPEGQGPSYEQYL. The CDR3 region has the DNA TGCAGTGCTCCCGAGGGACAGGGGCCTTCCTACGAGCAGTACCTC.

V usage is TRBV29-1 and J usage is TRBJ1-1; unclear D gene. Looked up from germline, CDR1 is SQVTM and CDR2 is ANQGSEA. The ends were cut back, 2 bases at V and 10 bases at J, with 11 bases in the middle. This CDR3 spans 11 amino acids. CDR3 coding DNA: TGCAGCGTTGAACCGGGCTACGTAGCTTTCTTT. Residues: CSVEPGYVAFF. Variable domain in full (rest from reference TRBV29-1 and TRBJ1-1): SAVISQKPSRDICQRGTSLTIQCQVDSQVTMMFWYRQQPGQSLTLIATANQGSEATYESGFVIDKFPISRPNLTFSTLTVSNMSPEDSSIYLCSVEPGYVAFFGQGTRLTVV.